Each of the 23 T cell receptor beta chains below was sequenced from the same sample in a study of T-cell reconstitution after alpha-beta-depleted transplantation in children. It was with unique molecular identifiers that the TCRbeta library was prepared. Each CDR3 protein gets one entry after TCRdb re-called the PCR reads with MiXCR. This sample yields approximately 290,000 distinct CDR3 sequences, of which about 9.9% are seen a single time; around a quarter belongs to the top ten. Sequencing used peripheral blood, obtained 180 days after TCRalphabeta/CD19-depleted stem cell transplant. Receptor source: a male patient between 2 and 10 years old who had a stem cell transplant for chronic granulomatous disease, so the T cells may come from the graft donor.

The chain couples TRBV11-2 to TRBJ2-7; 8 positions match TRBD1. The CDR3 contains 16 residues. CDR1 and CDR2 (germline): SGHAT, FQNNGV. J gave up 2 bases and V 5 bases, and 11 bases lay outside the gene matches. The CDR3 nucleotides are TGTGCCAGCAGCGTACGACGGGACAGGCAAACCTACGAGCAGTACTTC. Its protein product is CASSVRRDRQTYEQYF.

This clonotype was seen many times. The V gene is TRBV7-7, the J gene TRBJ2-7; 9 bases align to TRBD1. Per germline, CDR1 SSHAT and CDR2 FNYEAQ (reference sequence). V lost 6 bases, J lost 2 bases, and 8 bases stayed unmatched. The CDR3 contains 15 residues. The CDR3 spells CASSPGGTGPYEQYF. In nucleotides, the CDR3 is TGTGCCAGCAGTCCCGGCGGGACAGGGCCCTACGAGCAGTACTTC.

Ten or more counts support this clonotype. This chain joins TRBV15 and TRBJ2-3; 8 nucleotides line up with TRBD1. Germline assignment: CDR1 LNHNV and CDR2 YYDKDF (reference sequence). Unmatched junction bases numbered 14, after V lost 1 base and J lost 2 bases. The CDR3 length is 19 residues. The CDR3 loop is CATSRVPRVDRAITDTQYF. The CDR3 region has the DNA TGTGCCACCAGCAGAGTGCCGCGAGTGGACAGGGCAATCACAGATACGCAGTATTTT.

This clonotype has ten or more counts. CDR3 loop: CASSPQKTVTDEQFF. The CDR3 nucleotides are TGTGCCAGCTCACCCCAAAAAACCGTTACCGATGAGCAGTTCTTC. The chain has TRBV18 and TRBJ2-1; unclear D gene. This CDR3 spans 15 amino acids. Deletions cut 3 bases from V and 8 bases from J, with 17 bases between. The germline gives CDR1 KGHSH, CDR2 LQKENI.

This clonotype was observed a handful of times. This rearrangement joins TRBV5-6 to TRBJ2-2; the match to TRBD2 covers 12 bases. This CDR3 has 18 amino acids. Trimming took 1 base from V and 7 from J; bases not matched to a gene: 11. Germline CDR1 reads SGHDT; CDR2 reads YYEEEE. The DNA for the CDR3 is TGTGCCAGCAGCTTGCCCCGACTAGCGGGGGCCGTGGTCGGGGAGCTGTTTTTT. This codes for CASSLPRLAGAVVGELFF.

There are many counts of this clonotype. The chain links TRBV9 to TRBJ2-2; weak D call: TRBD2 (5 bases). Germline V gives CDR1 SGDLS, CDR2 YYNGEE. Trimming left V 0 bases short and J 6 bases short, with 12 bases between. CDR3 length: 15 residues. CDR3 nucleotides: TGTGCCAGCAGCGTAGGAGGGTCTGGGTCCGGGGAGCTGTTTTTT. Translated, it gives CASSVGGSGSGELFF.

The chain is built from TRBV25-1 and TRBJ2-2, with 11 bases aligning to TRBD2. Germline CDR1 is MGHDK and CDR2 is SYGVNS. The CDR3 spans 17 residues. Trimming cost V 4 bases and J 6 bases; bases outside gene matches: 10. The CDR3 loop is CASSVTGLAGQSGELFF. In nucleotides, the CDR3 is TGTGCCAGCAGTGTCACCGGACTAGCGGGTCAATCCGGGGAGCTGTTTTTT.

This clonotype was observed at least ten times. The V and J genes are TRBV7-4 and TRBJ2-7, with 8 bases identical to TRBD2. The CDR3 loop spans 22 amino acids. Trimming cost V 2 bases and J 0 bases; bases outside gene matches: 24. CDR1 is SGHVT, CDR2 SQSDAQ, per germline. The CDR3 region is CASSLFPETRTRAGAASYEQYF. Written as DNA, the CDR3 is TGTGCCAGCAGCTTATTCCCCGAAACAAGAACCCGAGCGGGGGCGGCCTCCTACGAGCAGTACTTC.

This clonotype was observed at least ten times. The chain combines TRBV3-1 with TRBJ2-7; 7 bases are shared with TRBD2. In germline, CDR1 is LGHDT, CDR2 YNNKEL (reference sequence). The CDR3 has 13 amino acids. J was trimmed by 7 bases and V by 2 bases; bases with no gene match: 5. CDR3 in amino acids: CASSQQAGYEQYF. The CDR3 coding sequence is TGTGCCAGCAGCCAACAAGCGGGATATGAGCAGTACTTC.

This clonotype was detected only a few times. The gene calls are TRBV11-2 and TRBJ2-6; D not resolved. V gave up 5 bases and J gave up 14 bases, with 16 bases separating them. Germline values: CDR1 SGHAT, CDR2 FQNNGV. The CDR3 has 13 amino acids. The CDR3 loop is CASSPPNAAFLTF. CDR3 nucleotide sequence: TGTGCCAGCAGCCCCCCTAACGCCGCGTTCCTGACTTTC.

In its sample, this clonotype was seen many times. The chain recombines TRBV15 with TRBJ2-3, with TRBD1 matching over 12 bases. Per the germline V gene, CDR1 is LNHNV and CDR2 is YYDKDF (reference sequence). V was pared by 6 bases and J by 2 bases, with 6 bases of the junction left unmatched. The CDR3 spans 16 residues. CDR3 amino acids: CATSLRDRGPTDTQYF. The CDR3, as DNA: TGTGCCACCAGTCTTCGGGACAGGGGGCCCACAGATACGCAGTATTTT.

This clonotype was found many times. V is TRBV5-6 and J is TRBJ2-1, with a weak D call TRBD2 (7 bases). Between the trimmed V and J ends, which lost 4 bases and 8 bases, there was a span of 25 bases. Per the germline V gene, CDR1 is SGHDT and CDR2 is YYEEEE. There are 17 residues in the CDR3. CDR3 in amino acids: CASSRRKGGRTRDEQFF. The CDR3 DNA reads as TGTGCCAGCAGCCGTCGGAAGGGGGGGCGGACGAGGGATGAGCAGTTCTTC.

This clonotype was recorded at least ten times. This CDR3 is CASSSGGGAITTDTQYF. CDR3 nucleotides: TGTGCCAGCAGTTCGGGGGGAGGGGCAATAACCACAGATACGCAGTATTTT. The chain employs TRBV28 and TRBJ2-3; 7 bases are shared with TRBD2. Germline values: CDR1 MDHEN, CDR2 SYDVKM. J lost 2 bases, V lost 4 bases, and 12 bases had no gene match. This CDR3 region has 17 residues.

This clonotype was counted at least ten times. The chain is built from TRBV20-1 and TRBJ2-1; TRBD2 agrees at 9 bases. Germline trimming cut 1 base from V and 3 bases from J; bases unmatched to any gene: 7. The CDR3 totals 16 residues. Germline V gene lookup returns CDR1 DFQATT and CDR2 SNEGSKA (reference sequence). DNA of the CDR3: TGCAGTGCTAGAGTCGCTAGCGGGATGAGCTACAATGAGCAGTTCTTC. Encoded protein: CSARVASGMSYNEQFF.

A word on this clonotype: A single base separates this from a much larger clone, so it may be a read error. The gene calls are TRBV5-1 and TRBJ2-2, with 9 bases matching TRBD2. V trimming: 6 bases; J trimming: 4 bases; junction bases outside the gene matches: 13. The CDR3 has 17 amino acids. The germline V gene has CDR1 SGHRS and CDR2 YFSETQ. The CDR3 is CASTPSGAARSTGELFF. CDR3 nucleotides: TGCGCCAGCACCCCTAGCGGGGCGGCGAGGAGCACCGGGGAGCTGTTTTTT.

This clonotype was seen ten or more times. This sequence joins TRBV12-3 or TRBV12-4 and TRBJ2-3, with D unresolved. This CDR3 spans 13 amino acids. With 3 bases removed from V and 4 bases from J, the gap between germline ends came to 8 bases. CDR3 in DNA: TGTGCCAGCAGTTTTTACCCAGCAGATACGCAGTATTTT. The encoded protein is CASSFYPADTQYF.

This clonotype was seen repeatedly, ten times or more. The junction does not match germline at one end; this may be a read error. The chain employs TRBV2 and TRBJ2-3, with 11 positions matching TRBD1. Germline CDR1 reads SNHLY; CDR2 reads FYNNEI. This CDR3 contains 12 residues. The CDR3 DNA sequence: TGTGCCAGCATCAAGGACGGGACAGGGGGTTTTTTT. Amino acids: CASIKDGTGGFF.

As for this clonotype: One junction end disagrees with the germline gene, perhaps due to a read error. The chain carries TRBV7-2 and TRBJ2-3; D is undetermined. This CDR3 contains 15 residues. The germline V gene encodes CDR1 SGHTA and CDR2 FQGNSA. CDR3 DNA sequence: TGTGCCAGCAGCTTTGTCGCTCAGGTCAGAGATACGCTGTATTTT. Amino acids: CASSFVAQVRDTLYF.

This clonotype was detected many times. The germline gene is not matched at one end of the junction; a read error may be the cause. In DNA, the CDR3 is TGTGCCAGCAACTTATGGGGGGAGACCCAGTACTTC. As protein: CASNLWGETQYF. The gene calls are TRBV7-9 and TRBJ2-5; D tentatively fits TRBD1 or TRBD2 (5 bases each). The CDR3 contains 12 residues. The germline CDR1 and CDR2 sequences are SEHNR and FQNEAQ (reference sequence).

This clonotype was recorded many times. V is TRBV12-3 or TRBV12-4 and J is TRBJ2-2; D gene unclear. The CDR3 extends over 13 amino acids. V lost 6 bases to trimming and J lost 4 bases, with 9 bases between them. The DNA for the CDR3 is TGTGCCAGCAGCCCCGTGGGCACCGGGGAGCTGTTTTTT. It specifies CASSPVGTGELFF.

This clonotype was seen ten or more times. The chain carries TRBV20-1 and TRBJ2-3; TRBD2 matches 13 bases. V lost 6 bases, J lost 3 bases, and 18 bases stayed unmatched. The CDR3 is 19 residues long. Germline V CDR1 and CDR2: DFQATT, SNEGSKA (reference sequence). CDR3 in DNA: TGCAGTGCGGCCGAAACTAGCGGGAGGGCCTGGTTCCCTACAGATACGCAGTATTTT. It yields the protein CSAAETSGRAWFPTDTQYF.

This clonotype was detected many times. The V call is TRBV12-3 or TRBV12-4, the J call TRBJ1-1, with 7 bases aligning to TRBD1. V shed 6 bases, J shed 5 bases, and the junction held 12 bases outside the gene matches. The CDR3 sequence is 15 residues long. This chain's CDR3 is CASSRRDRVGTEAFF. DNA for the CDR3: TGTGCCAGCAGCCGCCGTGACAGGGTAGGGACTGAAGCTTTCTTT.

This clonotype has a count of ten or more. The rearrangement joins TRBV4-1 to TRBJ1-5, with TRBD1 as a possible D gene (6 bases). Germline CDR1 is MGHRA and CDR2 is YSYEKL. This CDR3 has 16 residues. V gave up 3 bases and J gave up 2 bases, with 14 bases separating them. The CDR3 region is CASSQNRDLGNQPQHF. The CDR3 DNA reads as TGCGCCAGCAGCCAGAACAGGGATCTGGGCAATCAGCCCCAGCATTTT.